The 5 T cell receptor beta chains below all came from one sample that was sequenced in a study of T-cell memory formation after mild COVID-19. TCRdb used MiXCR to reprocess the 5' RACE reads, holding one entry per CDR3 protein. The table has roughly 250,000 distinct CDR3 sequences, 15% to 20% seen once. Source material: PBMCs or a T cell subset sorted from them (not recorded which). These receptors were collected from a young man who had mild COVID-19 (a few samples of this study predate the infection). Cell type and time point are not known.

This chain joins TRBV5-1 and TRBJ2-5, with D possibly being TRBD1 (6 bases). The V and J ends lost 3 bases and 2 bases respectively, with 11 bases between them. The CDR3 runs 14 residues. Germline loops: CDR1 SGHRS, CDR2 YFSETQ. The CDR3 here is CASSSTGPQETQYF. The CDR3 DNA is TGCGCCAGCAGCTCTACAGGGCCGCAAGAGACCCAGTACTTC.

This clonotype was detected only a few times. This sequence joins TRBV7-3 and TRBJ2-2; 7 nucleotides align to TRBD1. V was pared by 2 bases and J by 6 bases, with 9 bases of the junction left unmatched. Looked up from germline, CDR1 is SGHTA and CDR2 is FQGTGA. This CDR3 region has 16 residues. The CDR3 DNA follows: TGTGCCAGCAGCTTAGGTTTCACAGGGGTTCCCGGGGAGCTGTTTTTT. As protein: CASSLGFTGVPGELFF. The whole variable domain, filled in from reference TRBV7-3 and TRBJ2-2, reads GAGVSQTPSNKVTEKGKYVELRCDPISGHTALYWYRQSLGQGPEFLIYFQGTGAADDSGLPNDRFFAVRPEGSVSTLKIQRTERGDSAVYLCASSLGFTGVPGELFFGEGSRLTVL.

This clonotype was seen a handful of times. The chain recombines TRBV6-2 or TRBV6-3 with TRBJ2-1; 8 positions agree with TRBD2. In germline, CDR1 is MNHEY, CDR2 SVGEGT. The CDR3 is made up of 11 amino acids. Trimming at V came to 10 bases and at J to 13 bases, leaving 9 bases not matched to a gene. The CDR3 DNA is TGTGCCATTCTAGCGGGTAGGGCCCAGTTCTTC. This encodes CAILAGRAQFF.

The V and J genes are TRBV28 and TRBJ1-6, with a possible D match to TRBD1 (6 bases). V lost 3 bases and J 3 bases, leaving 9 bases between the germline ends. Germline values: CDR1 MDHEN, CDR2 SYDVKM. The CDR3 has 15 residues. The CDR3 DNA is TGTGCCAGCAGTTTCTGGGGACACTATAATTCACCCCTCCACTTT. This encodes CASSFWGHYNSPLHF.

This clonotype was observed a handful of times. The CDR3 region is CASSDPPPDSGNTIYF. The CDR3 region has the DNA TGTGCCAGCAGTGACCCCCCTCCTGACTCTGGAAACACCATATATTTT. The chain recombines TRBV6-4 with TRBJ1-3; no clear D. CDR3 size: 16 residues. V gave up 2 bases and J gave up 0 bases, with 11 bases separating them. Per the germline V gene, CDR1 is MRHNA and CDR2 is SNTAGT.